These 24 T cell receptor beta chains share one sample of origin, sequenced in a study of blood T cell repertoires in COVID-19. Some clones are missing from TCRdb's copy, which holds only in-frame ones; the method was immunoSEQ multiplex PCR. The sample lists 150,000 to 200,000 clones; about 90% were seen once. The sequencing input was peripheral blood. Receptor source: a man aged 55 to 70 with active or convalescent COVID-19.

The count of this clone is one. The gene calls are TRBV21-1 and TRBJ1-1; no check of the table's D call, TRBD1, against the DNA was made. TRBV21-1 is termed a pseudogene. The CDR3 is 12 residues long. The CDR3 region is CAIDREGTEAFF. The DNA for the CDR3 is TGTGCCATAGACAGGGAAGGTACTGAAGCTTTCTTT.

The rearrangement uses TRBV9 and TRBJ2-5; 7 nucleotides match TRBD1. CDR1 and CDR2 (germline): SGDLS, YYNGEE. The CDR3 length is 16 residues. Trimming cost V 1 base and J 5 bases; bases outside gene matches: 11. CDR3 nucleotide sequence: TGTGCCAGCAGCGTAAAGGGGGCGGCTGGCTGGGAGACCCAGTACTTC. This gives the protein CASSVKGAAGWETQYF.

This clone was counted once. The chain couples TRBV5-1 to TRBJ1-2; perhaps TRBD1 as D (6 bases). The CDR3 is made up of 14 amino acids. Germline assignment: CDR1 SGHRS and CDR2 YFSETQ. The V gene lost 2 bases and the J gene lost 8 bases, with 16 bases spanning the gap. The CDR3 protein is CASSFGRGEGGYTF. The CDR3, as DNA: TGCGCCAGCAGCTTCGGCAGGGGCGAGGGAGGCTACACCTTC.

This clone has a single count. This chain links TRBV2 with TRBJ1-5, with D perhaps TRBD1 (6 bases). CDR3 length: 13 residues. V lost 6 bases and J lost 1, with 7 bases in between. The germline V gene encodes CDR1 SNHLY and CDR2 FYNNEI. The CDR3 DNA follows: TGTGCCAGCAGAGGACAGAGCAATCAGCCCCAGCATTTT. Its protein is CASRGQSNQPQHF.

The rearrangement joins TRBV2 to TRBJ1-6, with TRBD1 identical over 7 bases. V lost 4 bases, J lost 7 bases, and 7 bases stayed unmatched. This CDR3 contains 15 residues. The germline V gene has CDR1 SNHLY and CDR2 FYNNEI. The CDR3 region is CASSARTGVNSPLHF. For the CDR3, the DNA is TGTGCCAGCAGTGCCCGAACAGGGGTCAATTCACCCCTCCACTTT.

The chain uses TRBV7-2 and TRBJ2-3; 14 nucleotides align to TRBD2. Germline V gene data show CDR1 as SGHTA and CDR2 as FQGNSA. V shed 2 bases, J shed 6 bases, and the junction held 7 bases outside the gene matches. This CDR3 region has 17 residues. CDR3 in amino acids: CASSLFRTSGGSDTQYF. CDR3 bases: TGTGCCAGCAGCTTATTCAGGACTAGCGGGGGGTCTGATACGCAGTATTTT. The entire variable domain, with the rest obtained from reference TRBV7-2 and TRBJ2-3, is as follows: GAGVSQSPSNKVTEKGKDVELRCDPISGHTALYWYRQSLGQGLEFLIYFQGNSAPDKSGLPSDRFSAERTGGSVSTLTIQRTQQEDSAVYLCASSLFRTSGGSDTQYFGPGTRLTVL.

The chain links TRBV6-4 to TRBJ1-3; a weak D match, TRBD1 (5 bases). Trimming cost V 5 bases and J 2 bases, with 13 bases left between them. The CDR3 sequence is 15 residues long. The germline CDR1 and CDR2 sequences are MRHNA and SNTAGT. The CDR3, as DNA: TGTGCCAGCAGTTTAGACAGCAACCCTGGAAACACCATATATTTT. It encodes CASSLDSNPGNTIYF.

This chain uses TRBV5-1 with TRBJ2-5; 7 positions match TRBD2. The CDR3 has 16 amino acids. In germline, CDR1 is SGHRS, CDR2 YFSETQ. Germline trimming cut 5 bases from V and 1 base from J; bases unmatched to any gene: 11. The CDR3 bases are TGCGCCAGCAGACCGAATGGCGGGGGATCCCAAGAGACCCAGTACTTC. Amino acids: CASRPNGGGSQETQYF.

The chain uses TRBV7-2 and TRBJ1-2, with TRBD1 matching over 7 bases. Germline trimming cut 0 bases from V and 7 bases from J; bases unmatched to any gene: 5. This CDR3 is built from 14 residues. In germline, CDR1 is SGHTA, CDR2 FQGNSA. CDR3 in DNA: TGTGCCAGCAGCTTAGCGTCAGGGGGTGGTGGCTACACCTTC. It encodes CASSLASGGGGYTF.

This chain connects TRBV19 to TRBJ1-2; 8 nucleotides agree with TRBD1. The CDR3 is 15 residues long. The V gene end was trimmed by 5 bases and the J gene end by 3 bases; junction bases not matched to a gene: 8. The germline V gene encodes CDR1 LNHDA and CDR2 SQIVND (reference sequence). In DNA, the CDR3 is TGTGCCAGTAGTCGGACAGGGACGGGTGACTATGGCTACACCTTC. This encodes CASSRTGTGDYGYTF.

V gene TRBV3-1 (or the pseudogene TRBV3-2) combines with J gene TRBJ2-7, with TRBD2 as a possible D gene (5 bases). The CDR3 runs to 13 residues. Trimming pared 2 bases from V and 6 bases from J, leaving 11 bases between. CDR1 and CDR2 from the germline V gene are LGHDT and YNNKEL (reference sequence). The CDR3 region is CASSQREFSEQYF. The CDR3 coding sequence is TGTGCCAGCAGCCAACGGGAATTTAGCGAGCAGTACTTC.

The genes are TRBV2 and TRBJ1-2; D remains unclear. Trimming stripped 4 bases from V and 4 bases from J, with 7 bases between. Germline CDR1 is SNHLY and CDR2 is FYNNEI. The CDR3 has 12 amino acids. CDR3 protein: CASSAATYGYTF. The DNA for the CDR3 is TGTGCCAGCAGTGCCGCTACCTATGGCTACACCTTC.

The V call is TRBV6-1, the J call TRBJ1-6; 11 bases match TRBD1. The CDR3 has 16 amino acids. The junction had 4 bases not matched to a gene; V was cut back by 1 base and J by 8 bases. Germline V gives CDR1 MNHNS, CDR2 SASEGT. In DNA form, the CDR3 reads TGTGCCAGCAGTGAAGTCGGGACAGGGGGATATTCACCCCTCCACTTT. It is translated as CASSEVGTGGYSPLHF.

The rearrangement joins TRBV11-2 to TRBJ2-5; D gene unclear. V was shortened by 0 bases and J by 5 bases, with 16 bases between the two germline ends. Germline loops: CDR1 SGHAT, CDR2 FQNNGV. The CDR3 contains 16 residues. The chain's CDR3 is CASSLDSFAPWETQYF. CDR3 DNA sequence: TGTGCCAGCAGCTTAGATAGTTTTGCCCCCTGGGAGACCCAGTACTTC.

The CDR3 region is CAWGGTGSSDTQYF. The CDR3 nucleotides read TGTGCCTGGGGCGGGACAGGTAGTTCAGATACGCAGTATTTT. The chain couples TRBV30 to TRBJ2-3; 8 positions match TRBD1. The CDR3 is 14 residues long. The ends lost 5 bases at V and 4 bases at J; junction bases unmatched: 8. Germline CDR1 and CDR2: GTSNPN and SVGIG (reference sequence).

The gene calls are TRBV5-6 and TRBJ1-2; weak D call: TRBD1 (5 bases). With 5 bases removed from V and 0 bases from J, the gap between germline ends came to 14 bases. The germline V gene has CDR1 SGHDT and CDR2 YYEEEE. The CDR3 is made up of 15 amino acids. For the CDR3, the DNA is TGTGCCAGCAGGGAGCAGGGTACGGCTAACTATGGCTACACCTTC. Translation gives CASREQGTANYGYTF.

This clone was picked up one time. V is TRBV2 and J is TRBJ2-7; unclear D gene. Germline V gene lookup returns CDR1 SNHLY and CDR2 FYNNEI. The CDR3 consists of 11 residues. Trimming took 2 bases from V and 3 from J, leaving 2 bases between them. The CDR3 loop is CASSEYYEQYF. CDR3 nucleotides: TGTGCCAGCAGTGAATACTACGAGCAGTACTTC.

The V call is TRBV5-1, the J call TRBJ1-2; D perhaps matches TRBD1 (6 bases). The CDR3 runs to 14 residues. V lost 4 bases, J lost 2 bases, and 12 bases lay in between. Germline assignment: CDR1 SGHRS and CDR2 YFSETQ. The CDR3 region has the DNA TGCGCCAGCAGCCGCCCGGACAGCAACTATGGCTACACCTTC. It specifies CASSRPDSNYGYTF.

The chain uses TRBV2 and TRBJ1-5, with 8 bases aligning to TRBD1. The junction had 2 bases not matched to a gene; V was cut back by 4 bases and J by 3 bases. This CDR3 is 14 amino acids long. Germline CDR1 reads SNHLY; CDR2 reads FYNNEI. CDR3 sequence (DNA): TGTGCCAGCAGTGGGACAGGGCCCAATCAGCCCCAGCATTTT. It is translated as CASSGTGPNQPQHF.

The V and J genes are TRBV5-1 and TRBJ1-2; tentatively, D is TRBD1 (5 bases). Per germline, CDR1 SGHRS and CDR2 YFSETQ. The CDR3 runs 15 residues. V shed 5 bases and J shed 0 bases, with 14 bases lying between them. CDR3 in DNA: TGCGCCAGCAGGCATGACAGACCTTCTAACTATGGCTACACCTTC. Its protein product is CASRHDRPSNYGYTF.

V usage is TRBV6-5 and J usage is TRBJ2-7; TRBD1 might be the D (6 bases). V lost 4 bases and J lost 4, with 14 bases in between. The germline gives CDR1 MNHEY, CDR2 SVGAGI. The CDR3 consists of 14 residues. CDR3 bases: TGTGCCAGCAGTTCCACAGGGCGTGGGTACGAGCAGTACTTC. Its protein product is CASSSTGRGYEQYF.

The gene calls are TRBV21-1 and TRBJ2-4; the table assigns TRBD1, which was not confirmed against the DNA. TRBV21-1 is a pseudogene segment. The CDR3 contains 16 residues. The CDR3 reads CASSLPTGTHRNIQYF. The CDR3 DNA reads TGTGCCAGCAGCTTACCGACAGGGACCCATAGGAACATTCAGTACTTC.

This clone was counted only a few times. The chain has TRBV9 and TRBJ2-5, with 16 bases matching TRBD2. CDR1 and CDR2 from the germline V gene are SGDLS and YYNGEE. V lost 4 bases to trimming and J lost 5 bases; unmatched junction nucleotides: 8. The CDR3 is 17 amino acids. The CDR3 coding sequence is TGTGCCAGCAGCCCAGGGACTAGCGGGGGGGCCGGCGAGACCCAGTACTTC. Its translation is CASSPGTSGGAGETQYF.

The rearrangement joins TRBV30 to TRBJ2-5; 13 bases fit TRBD2. Germline CDR1 GTSNPN, CDR2 SVGIG (reference sequence). This CDR3 has 17 residues. V lost 0 bases to trimming and J lost 5 bases; unmatched junction nucleotides: 9. The CDR3 reads CAWSVPTSGGARETQYF. CDR3 DNA sequence: TGTGCCTGGAGTGTACCTACTAGCGGGGGGGCCAGGGAGACCCAGTACTTC.